One and the same sample provided the 11 T cell receptor beta chains below, sequenced in a study of blood T cells in healthy people across ages. A second PCR, run for roughly 7 to 11 cycles, used a sample-barcoded 5' primer plus a J-beta primer mix. TCRdb used MiXCR to reprocess the 5' RACE reads, holding one entry per CDR3 protein. The top ten hold 13% of the sample, which has some 1.1 million distinct CDR3 sequences, around two fifths seen once. The sample consisted of blood. These receptor sequences come from a man younger than 35 in good health.

The gene calls are TRBV20-1 and TRBJ2-5, with D perhaps given as TRBD1 or TRBD2 (6 bases each). The CDR3 length is 14 residues. The germline V gene has CDR1 DFQATT and CDR2 SNEGSKA (reference sequence). Trimming cost V 3 bases and J 11 bases, with 22 bases left between them. The CDR3 loop reads CSASRGDPLNEQYF. The CDR3 bases are TGCAGTGCTAGTAGGGGGGATCCTTTAAATGAGCAGTACTTC.

This clonotype was observed a single time. A much larger clone differs by one base, so this may be a read error. The chain carries TRBV29-1 and TRBJ2-5, with 7 bases that match TRBD2. This CDR3 has 15 amino acids. The V gene's germline CDR1 is SQVTM and CDR2 ANQGSEA. The CDR3 DNA reads as TGCAACGTTGAATCAAGCGGGGCTATAAGGGAGACCCAGTACTTC. It is translated as CNVESSGAIRETQYF.

The table lists this clonotype with a few counts. The rearrangement uses TRBV9 and TRBJ1-6; a weak D match, TRBD1 (5 bases). CDR1 and CDR2 (germline): SGDLS, YYNGEE. V was cut by 4 bases and J by 7 bases, with 9 bases left in between. This CDR3 contains 13 residues. This chain's CDR3 is CASSYKGNSPLHF. The CDR3 DNA is TGTGCCAGCAGCTATAAGGGGAATTCACCCCTCCACTTT.

As DNA, the CDR3 is TGTGCCAGCAGCCGGACAGCCAGATTGAACACTGAAGCTTTCTTT. Its translation: CASSRTARLNTEAFF. The rearrangement uses TRBV3-1 and TRBJ1-1, with D tentatively TRBD1 (6 bases). Trimming cost V 4 bases and J 0 bases, with 12 bases left between them. The germline V gene has CDR1 LGHDT and CDR2 YNNKEL (reference sequence). The CDR3 extends over 15 amino acids.

The V call is TRBV9, the J call TRBJ2-1; 8 positions match TRBD1. The CDR3 consists of 16 residues. V trimming: 0 bases; J trimming: 0 bases; junction bases outside the gene matches: 2. Germline-derived CDR1 and CDR2 are SGDLS and YYNGEE. In nucleotides, the CDR3 is TGTGCCAGCAGCGTAGGGACAGGGAGCTCCTACAATGAGCAGTTCTTC. Amino acids: CASSVGTGSSYNEQFF.

The V and J genes are TRBV7-2 and TRBJ2-7; D uncertain. The J call may be in error: the DNA end matches TRBJ2-5 better. Germline V gene data show CDR1 as SGHTA and CDR2 as FQGNSA. The CDR3 extends over 15 amino acids. CDR3 sequence reads: CASSFKGPRQETQYF. The CDR3 coding sequence is TGTGCCAGCAGCTTTAAGGGCCCCAGACAAGAGACCCAGTACTTC.

V and J are TRBV4-1 and TRBJ1-1; 8 bases agree with TRBD1. Germline V gene data show CDR1 as MGHRA and CDR2 as YSYEKL. Trimming removed 1 base from V and 4 bases from J; junction bases left unmatched: 8. The CDR3 contains 16 residues. The CDR3 spells CASSQVDRGSGTEAFF. CDR3 nucleotides: TGCGCCAGCAGCCAAGTCGACAGGGGTAGTGGCACTGAAGCTTTCTTT.

This sequence joins TRBV2 and TRBJ1-1; maybe TRBD1 (5 bases). The CDR3 length is 14 residues. Between the trimmed V and J ends, which lost 6 bases and 9 bases, there was a span of 20 bases. In germline, CDR1 is SNHLY, CDR2 FYNNEI. CDR3 DNA: TGTGCCAGCAGGAGGGAGCCCCCACAGGCTCAAGCTTTCTTT. This sequence encodes CASRREPPQAQAFF. Full variable domain (rest looked up from reference TRBV2 and TRBJ1-1): EPEVTQTPSHQVTQMGQEVILRCVPISNHLYFYWYRQILGQKVEFLVSFYNNEISEKSEIFDDQFSVERPDGSNFTLKIRSTKLEDSAMYFCASRREPPQAQAFFGQGTRLTVV.

V gene TRBV2 combines with J gene TRBJ1-2; possible D gene TRBD1, 6 bases. V was pared by 7 bases and J by 5 bases, with 14 bases between. The CDR3 has 13 residues. CDR1 is SNHLY and CDR2 is FYNNEI in the germline V gene. CDR3 in DNA: TGTGCCAGCAAGCAGGGGATGGGATATGGCTACACCTTC. Translation gives CASKQGMGYGYTF.

This clonotype was observed a single time. The chain combines TRBV2 with TRBJ1-1, with D possibly being TRBD1 (5 bases). CDR1 SNHLY and CDR2 FYNNEI come from the germline V gene. V lost 9 bases to trimming and J lost 0 bases, with 14 bases between them. The CDR3 is 14 amino acids. CDR3 loop: CARLAGAMNTEAFF. CDR3 DNA: TGTGCCAGGCTAGCCGGGGCCATGAACACTGAAGCTTTCTTT.

This clonotype was seen only a few times. V gene TRBV12-3 or TRBV12-4 combines with J gene TRBJ1-4; 7 bases agree with TRBD1. The CDR3 is 14 residues long. Trimming removed 3 bases from V and 6 bases from J; junction bases left unmatched: 4. The CDR3 protein is CASSFGGGDEKLFF. DNA of the CDR3: TGTGCCAGCAGTTTTGGAGGGGGCGATGAAAAACTGTTTTTT.